Following are 8 T cell receptor beta chains from one sample sequenced in a study of healthy donors' naive CD4 and CD8 T cells. Starting from about 0.45 ug of total RNA, TCR libraries were made with linear amplification. Each CDR3 protein is one row after TCRdb ran MiXCR on the reads. The data contain 150,000 to 200,000 distinct CDR3 sequences, around 70% of them singletons. Sequencing was performed on naive CD4+ and CD8+ T cells sorted from blood, pooled from several donors. Receptors originate from a pool of human donors in good health; the sample pools cells from several healthy donors.

The chain employs TRBV5-1 and TRBJ1-1, with D possibly being TRBD1 (5 bases). Trimming pared 6 bases from V and 3 bases from J, leaving 6 bases between. Germline V gene sequence: CDR1 SGHRS, CDR2 YFSETQ. The CDR3 contains 11 residues. The CDR3 region is CASKGDTEAFF. As DNA, the CDR3 is TGCGCCAGCAAAGGGGACACTGAAGCTTTCTTT.

The gene calls are TRBV10-3 and TRBJ2-1; D is unresolved. The CDR3 extends over 12 amino acids. Germline-derived CDR1 and CDR2 are ENHRY and SYGVKD. The V and J ends lost 0 bases and 10 bases respectively, with 7 bases between them. The CDR3 loop is CAISESVHEQFF. CDR3 sequence (DNA): TGTGCCATCAGTGAGTCTGTGCACGAGCAGTTCTTC.

This sequence joins TRBV6-5 and TRBJ2-7, with 13 bases fitting TRBD2. The trim removed 6 bases at V and 0 bases at J, leaving 5 bases unmatched. CDR3 length equals 16 residues. The germline V gene has CDR1 MNHEY and CDR2 SVGAGI. CDR3 in DNA: TGTGCCAGCAGCCGCGGACTAGCGGGGGTCTCCTACGAGCAGTACTTC. This gives the protein CASSRGLAGVSYEQYF.

This chain uses TRBV11-2 with TRBJ1-1; D may be TRBD1 (5 bases). The CDR3 extends over 14 amino acids. Trimming pared 5 bases from V and 2 bases from J, leaving 12 bases between. Germline V gene lookup returns CDR1 SGHAT and CDR2 FQNNGV. Here the CDR3 reads CASSPRGDNTEAFF. The CDR3 nucleotides are TGTGCCAGCAGCCCGAGGGGCGACAACACTGAAGCTTTCTTT. Full variable domain (rest looked up from reference TRBV11-2 and TRBJ1-1): EAGVAQSPRYKIIEKRQSVAFWCNPISGHATLYWYQQILGQGPKLLIQFQNNGVVDDSQLPKDRFSAERLKGVDSTLKIQPAKLEDSAVYLCASSPRGDNTEAFFGQGTRLTVV.

This clonotype was seen a handful of times. This chain links TRBV24-1 with TRBJ2-5; 7 bases are a match to TRBD1. The CDR3 totals 14 residues. V lost 7 bases and J lost 3; bases outside the gene matches: 7. Per germline, CDR1 KGHDR and CDR2 SFDVKD. CDR3 residues: CATSPRDREETQYF. The CDR3 bases are TGTGCCACCAGCCCCAGAGACAGGGAAGAGACCCAGTACTTC.

The V and J genes are TRBV6-6 and TRBJ1-6; 7 nucleotides agree with TRBD1. Germline CDR1 is MNHNY and CDR2 is SVGAGI (reference sequence). This CDR3 is 14 amino acids long. V gave up 2 bases and J gave up 5 bases; unmatched junction bases: 0. DNA for the CDR3: TGTGCCAGCAGTTACGGGACAGATAATTCACCCCTCCACTTT. Amino acid sequence: CASSYGTDNSPLHF.

V is TRBV6-5 and J is TRBJ2-7; D may be TRBD1 (6 bases). The V gene's germline CDR1 is MNHEY and CDR2 SVGAGI. The V gene lost 6 bases and the J gene lost 1 base, with 10 bases spanning the gap. CDR3 length: 13 residues. The DNA of the CDR3 is TGTGCCAGCAGCCCCAGGGGATCCTACGAGCAGTACGTC. This translates into CASSPRGSYEQYV.

This chain links TRBV21-1 with TRBJ2-7; TRBD1 is taken as the D call from the table, unchecked against the DNA. TRBV21-1 is listed as a pseudogene. The CDR3 has 17 residues. CDR3 in DNA: TGTGCCAGCAGCAAAGTACTGGGACAGAAGCTCCCTATGGAGCAGTACGTC. Translated: CASSKVLGQKLPMEQYV.